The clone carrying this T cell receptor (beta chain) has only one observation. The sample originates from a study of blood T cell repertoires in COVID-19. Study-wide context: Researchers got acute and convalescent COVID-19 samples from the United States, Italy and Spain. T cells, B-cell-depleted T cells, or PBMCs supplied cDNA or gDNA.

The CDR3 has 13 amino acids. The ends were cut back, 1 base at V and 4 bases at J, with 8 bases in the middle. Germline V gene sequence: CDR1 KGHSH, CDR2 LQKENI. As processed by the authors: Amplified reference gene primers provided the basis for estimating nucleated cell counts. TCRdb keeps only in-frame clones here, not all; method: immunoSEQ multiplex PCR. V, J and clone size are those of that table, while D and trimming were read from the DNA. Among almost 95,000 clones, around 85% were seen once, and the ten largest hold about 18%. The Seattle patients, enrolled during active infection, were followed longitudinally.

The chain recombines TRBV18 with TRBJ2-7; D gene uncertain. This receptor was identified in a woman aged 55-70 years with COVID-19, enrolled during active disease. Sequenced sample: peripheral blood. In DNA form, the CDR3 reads TGTGCCAGCTCACCACAAGAGACTTACGAGCAGTACTTC. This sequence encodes CASSPQETYEQYF.